The rows below give T cell receptor beta chains drawn from one sample of a study of CD8 T cells in ankylosing spondylitis. TCRdb used MiXCR to reprocess the 5' RACE reads, holding one entry per CDR3 protein. Seen here are fewer than 80,000 distinct CDR3 sequences, roughly 5.2% observed once, and the top ten hold 2% to 2.5%. The sequencing sample was made of blood, either unsorted or a sorted T cell fraction (not recorded which). The receptors here all came from a male donor with ankylosing spondylitis or in good health (not recorded which). Both conserved end residues are part of each CDR3. Size is stated for part of the rows, as once, few or many counts, or as a class when the clone is expanded.

CDR3 protein,J gene,V gene,clone size
CASSLGGRIEAFF,TRBJ1-1,TRBV13,many
CASSLRMGEVGELFF,TRBJ2-2,TRBV7-2,many
CASSPDRGAINQPQHF,TRBJ1-5,TRBV4-1,many
CASSRDRGEYNEQFF,TRBJ2-1,TRBV7-2,-
CASIEQGNSEQFF,TRBJ2-1,TRBV5-1,-
CASSPRGGSTDTQYF,TRBJ2-3,TRBV18,many
CASSLVGTATNEKLFF,TRBJ1-4,TRBV12-3/TRBV12-4,many
CSARDREFQF,TRBJ1-4,TRBV20-1,many
CSARPRGRGTDTQYF,TRBJ2-3,TRBV20-1,many
CASSLGGTGGPEAFF,TRBJ1-1,TRBV11-2,many
CAWTSGAYEQYF,TRBJ2-7,TRBV30,-
CASRGETQYF,TRBJ2-5,TRBV28,many
CASVLGNSGNTIYF,TRBJ1-3,TRBV6-1,-
CASTRHPVRAFF,TRBJ1-1,TRBV12-3/TRBV12-4,many
CASRNPDGNTIYF,TRBJ1-3,TRBV9,-
CARKSLIRGYWWNYEQYF,TRBJ2-7,TRBV11-3,few
CASSSTGLSNQPQHF,TRBJ1-5,TRBV19,many
CASSLMGEGGTEAFF,TRBJ1-1,TRBV7-3,many
CASSTHGQGGYEQYF,TRBJ2-7,TRBV28,many
CSVRGHFPGLAILTYEQYF,TRBJ2-7,TRBV20-1,once
CASRGTGAGETQYF,TRBJ2-5,TRBV2,-
CSASPNTEAFF,TRBJ1-1,TRBV20-1,-
CASTSLSGGVYGYTF,TRBJ1-2,TRBV27,few
CASTVGLWDTEAFF,TRBJ1-1,TRBV9,-
CASNEGGLGEQYF,TRBJ2-7,TRBV28,many
CAISESGQVNTGELFF,TRBJ2-2,TRBV10-3,many
CATSDLPGTGGAGELFF,TRBJ2-2,TRBV24-1,many
CASSEEWDRESETQYF,TRBJ2-5,TRBV6-1,many
CASKQDTGYTF,TRBJ1-2,TRBV28,medium-sized
CASSLLAVIRGDTQYF,TRBJ2-3,TRBV7-8,many
CASSLDRGPDTEAFF,TRBJ1-1,TRBV4-3,many
CSAGLAGGQNEQFF,TRBJ2-1,TRBV20-1,many
CATSDLSGGAREQFF,TRBJ2-1,TRBV24-1,many
CASSQDGQGFYEQYF,TRBJ2-7,TRBV4-3,many
CASSSRYNQPQHF,TRBJ1-5,TRBV27,many
CASSFGTGEQFF,TRBJ2-1,TRBV28,many
CASTWGPKNTEAFF,TRBJ1-1,TRBV6-1,many
CAWSTDQDEQFF,TRBJ2-1,TRBV30,many
CASSPLGSNTEAFF,TRBJ1-1,TRBV18,many
CASTPRLDSYEQYF,TRBJ2-7,TRBV6-5,many
CASSGNLEQYF,TRBJ2-7,TRBV2,many
CASSHTDYEQFF,TRBJ2-1,TRBV3-1,many
CSGGGRTNTEAFF,TRBJ1-1,TRBV29-1,many
CSAEGWGPNYGYTF,TRBJ1-2,TRBV20-1,many
CSAREGINQPQHF,TRBJ1-5,TRBV20-1,many
CASSQDNRLSGSEAFF,TRBJ1-1,TRBV3-1,many
CASSQDRGALYEQYF,TRBJ2-7,TRBV4-3,many
CASSPRTGDSYEQYF,TRBJ2-7,TRBV27,many
CASSLGNSLNTEAFF,TRBJ1-1,TRBV7-6,many
CASSLGLASAYEQYF,TRBJ2-7,TRBV7-3,many
CASSFGDRETQYF,TRBJ2-5,TRBV5-1,many
CASSSRGAGATNTGELFF,TRBJ2-2,TRBV7-6,many
CASCKGGNIYNSPLHF,TRBJ1-6,TRBV19,many